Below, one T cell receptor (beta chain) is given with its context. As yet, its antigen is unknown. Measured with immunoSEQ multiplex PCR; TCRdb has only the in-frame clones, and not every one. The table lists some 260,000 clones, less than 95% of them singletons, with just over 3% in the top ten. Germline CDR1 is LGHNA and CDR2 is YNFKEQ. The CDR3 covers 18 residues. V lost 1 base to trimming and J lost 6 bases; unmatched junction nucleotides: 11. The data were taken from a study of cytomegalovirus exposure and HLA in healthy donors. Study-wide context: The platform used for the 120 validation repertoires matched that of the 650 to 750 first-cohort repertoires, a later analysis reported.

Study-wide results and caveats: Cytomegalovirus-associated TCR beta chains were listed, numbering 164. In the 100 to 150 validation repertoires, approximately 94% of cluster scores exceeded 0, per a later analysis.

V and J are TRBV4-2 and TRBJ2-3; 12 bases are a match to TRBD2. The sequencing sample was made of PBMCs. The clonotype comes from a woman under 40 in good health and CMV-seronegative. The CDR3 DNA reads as TGTGCCAGCAGCCAAGCGCTTCGCCTAGCGGGAGGGGGGGATACGCAGTATTTT. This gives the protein CASSQALRLAGGGDTQYF.